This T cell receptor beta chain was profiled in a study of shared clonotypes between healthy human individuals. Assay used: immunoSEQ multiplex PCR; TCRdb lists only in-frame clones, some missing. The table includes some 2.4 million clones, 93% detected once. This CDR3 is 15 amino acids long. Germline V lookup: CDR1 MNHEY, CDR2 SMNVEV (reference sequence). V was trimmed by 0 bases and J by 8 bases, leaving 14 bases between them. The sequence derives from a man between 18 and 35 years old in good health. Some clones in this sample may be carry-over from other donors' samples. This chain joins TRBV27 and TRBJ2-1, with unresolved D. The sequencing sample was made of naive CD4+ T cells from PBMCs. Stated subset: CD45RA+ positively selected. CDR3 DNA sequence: TGTGCCAGCAGTTTATCAGCCGGTGGGCCGTATGAGCAGTTCTTC. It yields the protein CASSLSAGGPYEQFF.